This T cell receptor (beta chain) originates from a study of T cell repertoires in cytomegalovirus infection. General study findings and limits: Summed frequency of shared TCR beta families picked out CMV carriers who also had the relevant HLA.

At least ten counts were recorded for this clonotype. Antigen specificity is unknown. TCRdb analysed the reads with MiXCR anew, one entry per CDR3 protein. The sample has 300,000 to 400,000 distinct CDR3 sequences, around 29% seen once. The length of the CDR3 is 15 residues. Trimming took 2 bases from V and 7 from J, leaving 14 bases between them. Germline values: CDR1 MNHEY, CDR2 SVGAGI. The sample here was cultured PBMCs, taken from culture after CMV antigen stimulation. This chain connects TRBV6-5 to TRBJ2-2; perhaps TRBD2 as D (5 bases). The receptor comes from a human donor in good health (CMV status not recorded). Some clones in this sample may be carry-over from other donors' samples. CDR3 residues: CASSYRERGRGELFF. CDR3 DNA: TGTGCCAGCAGTTACCGAGAACGGGGTCGCGGGGAGCTGTTTTTT.